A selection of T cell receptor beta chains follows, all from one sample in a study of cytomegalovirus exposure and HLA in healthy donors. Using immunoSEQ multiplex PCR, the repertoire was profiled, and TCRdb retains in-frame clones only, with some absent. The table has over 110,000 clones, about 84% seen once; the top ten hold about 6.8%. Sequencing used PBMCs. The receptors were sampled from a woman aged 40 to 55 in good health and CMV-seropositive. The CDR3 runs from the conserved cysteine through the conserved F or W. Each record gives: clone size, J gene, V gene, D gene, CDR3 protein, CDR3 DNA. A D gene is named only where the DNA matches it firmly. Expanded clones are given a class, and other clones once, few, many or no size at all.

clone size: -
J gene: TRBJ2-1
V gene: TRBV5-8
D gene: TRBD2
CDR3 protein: CASSTGLAGGNEQFF
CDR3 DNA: TGTGCCAGCAGCACGGGACTAGCGGGAGGCAATGAGCAGTTCTTC

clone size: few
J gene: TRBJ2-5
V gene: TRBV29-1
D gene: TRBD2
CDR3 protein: CSVVAGGETQYF
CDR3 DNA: TGCAGCGTTGTGGCGGGAGGGGAGACCCAGTACTTC

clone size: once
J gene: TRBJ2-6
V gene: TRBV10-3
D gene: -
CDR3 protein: CAISPLQEGNVLTF
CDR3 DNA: TGTGCCATCAGTCCACTGCAGGAGGGCAACGTCCTGACTTTC

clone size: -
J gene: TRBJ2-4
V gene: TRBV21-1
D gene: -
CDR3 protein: CASSKDQDRGKAGVWNIQYF
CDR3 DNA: TGTGCCAGCAGCAAAGATCAGGATAGGGGAAAAGCGGGCGTGTGGAACATTCAGTACTTC

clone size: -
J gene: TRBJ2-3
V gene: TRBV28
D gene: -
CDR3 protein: CASSLRGLPRNTQYF
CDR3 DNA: TGTGCCAGCAGTTTACGTGGACTACCCAGGAATACGCAGTATTTT

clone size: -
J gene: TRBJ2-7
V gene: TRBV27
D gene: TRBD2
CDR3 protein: CASSHGTSGSYEQYF
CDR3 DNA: TGTGCCAGCAGTCATGGGACTAGCGGGAGCTACGAGCAGTACTTC

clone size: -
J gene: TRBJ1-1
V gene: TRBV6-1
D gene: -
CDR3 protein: CASSQTPNTEAFF
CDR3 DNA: TGTGCCAGCAGCCAAACACCGAACACTGAAGCTTTCTTT

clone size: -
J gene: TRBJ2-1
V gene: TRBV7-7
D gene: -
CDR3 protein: CASSLRELNEQFF
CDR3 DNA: TGTGCTAGCAGCTTGAGGGAGTTGAATGAGCAGTTCTTC

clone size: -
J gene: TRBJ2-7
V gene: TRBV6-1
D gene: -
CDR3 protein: CASSVAKTTPYEQYF
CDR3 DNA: TGTGCCAGCAGTGTGGCCAAGACAACCCCCTACGAGCAGTACTTC

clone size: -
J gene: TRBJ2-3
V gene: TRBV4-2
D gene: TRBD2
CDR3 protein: CASSQDPSGLAIPSTQYF
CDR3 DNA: TGTGCCAGCAGCCAAGATCCATCGGGACTAGCGATTCCGTCTACGCAGTATTTT

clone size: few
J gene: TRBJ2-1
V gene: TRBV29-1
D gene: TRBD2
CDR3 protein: CSAHTSGRKGEQFF
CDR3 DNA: TGCAGCGCCCATACTAGCGGGAGGAAGGGTGAGCAGTTCTTC

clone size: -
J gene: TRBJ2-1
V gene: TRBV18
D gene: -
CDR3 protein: CASSPRLGLNEQFF
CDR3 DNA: TGTGCCAGCTCACCACGGTTGGGGCTCAATGAGCAGTTCTTC

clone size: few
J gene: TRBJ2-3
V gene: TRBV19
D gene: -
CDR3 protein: CASSIGASVGVSTDTQYF
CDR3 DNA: TGTGCCAGTAGTATAGGGGCTAGCGTTGGAGTTAGCACAGATACGCAGTATTTT

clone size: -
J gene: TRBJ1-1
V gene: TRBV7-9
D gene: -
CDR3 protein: CSSSLGAGSGNTEAFF
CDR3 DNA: TGTTCCAGCAGCTTAGGGGCGGGTTCGGGGAACACTGAAGCTTTCTTT

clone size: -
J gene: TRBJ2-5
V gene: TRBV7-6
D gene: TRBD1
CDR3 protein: CASSLANRGLETQYF
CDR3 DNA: TGTGCCAGCAGCTTAGCGAACAGGGGGCTTGAGACCCAGTACTTC

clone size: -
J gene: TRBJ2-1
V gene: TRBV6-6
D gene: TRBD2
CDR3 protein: CASSYSTSGNEQFF
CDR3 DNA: TGTGCCAGCAGTTACTCAACTAGCGGTAATGAGCAGTTCTTC

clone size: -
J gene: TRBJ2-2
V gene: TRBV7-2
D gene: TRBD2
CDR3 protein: CASSKGLAGILNTGELFF
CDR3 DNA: TGTGCCAGCAGCAAGGGACTAGCCGGGATACTCAACACCGGGGAGCTGTTTTTT

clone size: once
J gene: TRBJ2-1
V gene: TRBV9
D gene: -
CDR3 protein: CASSVVRTPPNEQFF
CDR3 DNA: TGTGCCAGCAGCGTAGTAAGGACTCCCCCCAATGAGCAGTTCTTC

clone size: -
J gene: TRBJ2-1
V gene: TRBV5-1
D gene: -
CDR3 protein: CASSLESGNEQFF
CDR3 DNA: TGCGCCAGCAGCTTGGAGTCAGGGAATGAGCAGTTCTTC

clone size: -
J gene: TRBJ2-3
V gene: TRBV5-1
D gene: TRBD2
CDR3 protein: CASSGASGSSTDTQYF
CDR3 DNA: TGCGCCAGCAGCGGGGCTAGCGGCTCTAGCACAGATACGCAGTATTTT

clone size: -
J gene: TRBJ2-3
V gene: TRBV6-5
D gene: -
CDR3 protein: CASRGRGWTDTQYF
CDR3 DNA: TGTGCCAGCAGGGGCAGGGGTTGGACAGATACGCAGTATTTT

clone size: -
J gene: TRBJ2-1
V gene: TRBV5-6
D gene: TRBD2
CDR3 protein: CASSLAPAGASNEQFF
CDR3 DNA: TGTGCCAGCAGCTTGGCCCCAGCGGGAGCTAGTAATGAGCAGTTCTTC

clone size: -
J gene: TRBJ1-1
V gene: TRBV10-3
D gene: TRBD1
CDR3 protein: CATRDRVDTEAFF
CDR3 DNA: TGTGCCACCCGGGACAGGGTGGACACTGAAGCTTTCTTT

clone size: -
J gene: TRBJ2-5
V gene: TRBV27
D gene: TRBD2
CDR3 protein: CASGLAGAQETQYF
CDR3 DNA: TGTGCCAGCGGATTAGCGGGAGCTCAAGAGACCCAGTACTTC

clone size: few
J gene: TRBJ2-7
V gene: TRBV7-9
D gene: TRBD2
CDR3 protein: CASSLGDSGFQGQYF
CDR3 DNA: TGTGCCAGCAGCTTAGGGGATAGCGGGTTCCAGGGGCAGTACTTC

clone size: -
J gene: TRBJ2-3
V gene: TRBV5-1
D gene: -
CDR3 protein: CASSLTGRSSDTQYF
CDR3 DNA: TGCGCCAGCAGCTTGACAGGGAGATCTTCAGATACGCAGTATTTT

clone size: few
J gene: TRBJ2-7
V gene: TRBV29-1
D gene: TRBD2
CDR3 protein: CSATEGGGGSEQYF
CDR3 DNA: TGCAGCGCCACTGAGGGCGGGGGAGGTAGCGAGCAGTACTTC

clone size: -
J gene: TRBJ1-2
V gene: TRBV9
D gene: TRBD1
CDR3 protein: CASSPSGQGDYGYTF
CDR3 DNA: TGTGCCAGCAGCCCCTCAGGACAGGGAGACTATGGCTACACCTTC

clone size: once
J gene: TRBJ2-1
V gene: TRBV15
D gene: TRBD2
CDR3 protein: CATSRGSGRTRNEQFF
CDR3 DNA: TGTGCCACCAGCAGAGGTAGCGGGAGGACGCGGAATGAGCAGTTCTTC

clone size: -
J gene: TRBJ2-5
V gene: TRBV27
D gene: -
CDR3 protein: CASSLVRDWETQYF
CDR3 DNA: TGTGCCAGCAGTTTAGTAAGGGACTGGGAGACCCAGTACTTC

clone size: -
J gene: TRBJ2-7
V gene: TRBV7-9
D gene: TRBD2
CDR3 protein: CSSSRGGRAAYEQYF
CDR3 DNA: TGTTCCAGCAGCCGGGGTGGGAGGGCGGCCTACGAGCAGTACTTC

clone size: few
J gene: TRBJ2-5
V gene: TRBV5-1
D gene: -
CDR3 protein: CASSRDLQETQYF
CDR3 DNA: TGCGCCAGCAGCCGAGACTTACAAGAGACCCAGTACTTC

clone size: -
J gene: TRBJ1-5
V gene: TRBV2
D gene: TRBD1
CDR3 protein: CASSKDRGNQPQHF
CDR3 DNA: TGTGCCAGCAGTAAGGACAGGGGAAATCAGCCCCAGCATTTT

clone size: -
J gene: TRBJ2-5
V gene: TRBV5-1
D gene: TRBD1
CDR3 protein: CASSLTGPQYF
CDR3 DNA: TGCGCCAGCAGCCTGACAGGGCCCCAGTACTTC

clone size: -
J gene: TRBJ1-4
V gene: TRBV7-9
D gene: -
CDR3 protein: CASTFQTNEKLFF
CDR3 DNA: TGTGCCAGCACCTTTCAGACTAATGAAAAACTGTTTTTT

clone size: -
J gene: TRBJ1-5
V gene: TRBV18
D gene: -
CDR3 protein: CASSPFGTLSNQPQHF
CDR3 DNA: TGTGCCAGCTCACCTTTCGGGACACTTAGCAATCAGCCCCAGCATTTT

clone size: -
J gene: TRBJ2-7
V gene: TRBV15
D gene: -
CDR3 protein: CATSPGAVAGRYEQYF
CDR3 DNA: TGTGCCACCAGCCCCGGCGCAGTAGCAGGGAGGTACGAGCAGTACTTC

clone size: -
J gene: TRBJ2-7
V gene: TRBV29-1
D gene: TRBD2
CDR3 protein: CSVVASGPYEQYF
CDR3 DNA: TGCAGCGTTGTGGCTAGCGGTCCGTACGAGCAGTACTTC

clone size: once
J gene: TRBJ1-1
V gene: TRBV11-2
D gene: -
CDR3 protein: CASSSQVTTEAFF
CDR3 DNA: TGTGCCAGCAGCTCGCAGGTGACCACTGAAGCTTTCTTT

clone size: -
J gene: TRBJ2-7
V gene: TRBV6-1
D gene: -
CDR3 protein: CASSEQAHQSHEQYF
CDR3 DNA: TGTGCCAGCAGTGAACAGGCGCACCAGAGCCACGAGCAGTACTTC

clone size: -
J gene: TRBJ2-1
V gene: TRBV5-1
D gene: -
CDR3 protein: CASSLDLNEQFF
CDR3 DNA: TGCGCCAGCAGCTTGGACCTAAATGAGCAGTTCTTC

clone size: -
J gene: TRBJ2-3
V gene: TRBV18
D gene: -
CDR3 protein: CASSPPGSGTQYF
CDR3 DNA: TGTGCCAGCTCACCACCCGGGAGTGGTACGCAGTATTTT

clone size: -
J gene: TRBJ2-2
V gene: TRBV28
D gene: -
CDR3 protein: CASSLVGDTGELFF
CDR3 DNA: TGTGCCAGCAGTTTAGTGGGAGACACCGGGGAGCTGTTTTTT

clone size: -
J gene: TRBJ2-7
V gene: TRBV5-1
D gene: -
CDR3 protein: CASSLGVRGLDEQYF
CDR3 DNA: TGCGCCAGCAGCTTGGGGGTTCGGGGGTTGGACGAGCAGTACTTC